These 5 T cell receptor beta chains were all obtained from the same sample, sequenced in a study of blood T cell repertoires in COVID-19 (dated by TCRdb to 2018 to 2020). The method behind the library was the immunoSEQ multiplex PCR assay. In TCRdb, the immuneACCESS table is reduced to in-frame sequences with V and J assigned. These tables do not hold every clone; where another copy was compared, an unresolved V gene accounts for under half, and the others remain unexplained. The sample table records 93,000 or so clones; 70% to 90% of these occur just once. The top ten clones comprise approximately 3.7% of the sample. Input material: peripheral blood. These receptors were collected from a human donor in a cohort sampled during active COVID-19.

The CDR3 DNA is TGTGCCAGCAGCCGTGAAGGATCAGGTGGCTTGAACACTGAAGCTTTCTTT. This gives the protein CASSREGSGGLNTEAFF. This chain uses TRBV16 with TRBJ1-1, with D hard to call. Germline V gene sequence: CDR1 KGHSY, CDR2 FQNENV. The CDR3 sequence is 17 residues long. Trimming stripped 4 bases from V and 0 bases from J, with 18 bases between.

The CDR3 reads CASRSLAGGPEETQYF. CDR3 DNA sequence: TGTGCCAGCAGGTCTCTAGCGGGGGGGCCTGAAGAGACCCAGTACTTC. The chain has TRBV11-2 and TRBJ2-5, with 12 positions matching TRBD2. Germline-derived CDR1 and CDR2 are SGHAT and FQNNGV. After removal of 6 bases from V and 3 bases from J, the junction contained 8 bases not matched to a gene. There are 16 residues in the CDR3.

This clone was picked up a small number of times. The J gene is TRBJ1-2, the V gene TRBV6-1; D is perhaps TRBD1 (5 bases). There are 15 residues in the CDR3. Germline CDR1 and CDR2: MNHNS and SASEGT. V lost 0 bases and J lost 4, with 12 bases in between. The CDR3 coding sequence is TGTGCCAGCAGTGAAGCCGCGGGACGGCTCTATGGCTACACCTTC. Protein product: CASSEAAGRLYGYTF.

The CDR3 spells CASSIGTGGSNQPQHF. Here the CDR3 DNA reads TGTGCCAGCAGCATCGGGACAGGGGGCTCAAATCAGCCCCAGCATTTT. The J gene is TRBJ1-5, the V gene TRBV5-8; TRBD1 agrees at 12 bases. Trimming cost V 4 bases and J 4 bases; bases outside gene matches: 6. The germline gives CDR1 SGHTS, CDR2 YDEGEE. The CDR3 covers 16 residues.

The rearrangement uses TRBV9 and TRBJ2-3; 7 positions agree with TRBD1. The ends lost 0 bases at V and 1 base at J; junction bases unmatched: 2. Germline V gene lookup returns CDR1 SGDLS and CDR2 YYNGEE. CDR3 size: 15 residues. Here the CDR3 DNA reads TGTGCCAGCAGCGTAGTTGACAGGGGCACAGATACGCAGTATTTT. Translating gives CASSVVDRGTDTQYF.